A selection of T cell receptor beta chains follows, all from one sample in a study of blood T cells in healthy people across ages. TCRdb processed the 5' RACE reads anew with MiXCR; each CDR3 protein has one entry. This sample has about 1,500,000 distinct CDR3 sequences, with 42% found just once. The sample was blood. These receptors came from a young woman in good health. Each CDR3 is given with its conserved first and last residue. Each record gives: V gene, D gene, J gene, clone size, CDR3 protein, CDR3 DNA. The D gene is left open where the match is weak. Rows may omit the clone size; those that give it use once, few, many or a size class.

TRBV6-1,.,TRBJ2-5,.,CASSELIGETQYF,TGTGCCAGCAGTGAACTGATAGGGGAGACCCAGTACTTC
TRBV6-5,TRBD1,TRBJ2-7,few,CASGTGFIYEQYF,TGTGCCAGCGGGACAGGGTTCATCTACGAGCAGTACTTC
TRBV29-1,.,TRBJ2-7,.,CSAPVGNSYNEQYF,TGCAGCGCTCCCGTGGGGAACTCCTACAATGAGCAGTACTTC
TRBV3-1,TRBD1,TRBJ2-7,few,CASSQGWTGPYEQYF,TGTGCCAGCAGCCAAGGGTGGACAGGCCCCTACGAGCAGTACTTC
TRBV12-3/TRBV12-4,.,TRBJ2-1,few,CASSFADEQFF,TGTGCCAGCAGTTTTGCCGATGAGCAGTTCTTC
TRBV9,TRBD2,TRBJ2-1,.,CASSGLAGVAHEQFF,TGTGCCAGCAGCGGACTAGCGGGAGTAGCCCATGAGCAGTTCTTC
TRBV7-2,.,TRBJ2-7,few,CASSLGPQPAYEQYF,TGTGCCAGCAGCTTGGGTCCACAGCCAGCCTACGAGCAGTACTTC
TRBV14,.,TRBJ1-2,.,CASSPQGTPPSSYTF,TGTGCCAGCAGCCCCCAGGGGACTCCTCCGAGTAGCTACACCTTC
TRBV27,.,TRBJ2-5,.,CASSVSSLVKTQYF,TGTGCCAGCAGTGTATCGTCACTAGTTAAGACCCAGTACTTC
TRBV6-2/TRBV6-3,.,TRBJ2-5,.,CAGAPAGLIETQYF,TGTGCCGGCGCCCCGGCGGGGTTGATCGAGACCCAGTACTTC
TRBV11-2,TRBD2,TRBJ2-1,.,CASSAERGGLNEQFF,TGTGCCAGCAGCGCAGAGCGGGGGGGCCTCAATGAGCAGTTCTTC
TRBV27,.,TRBJ1-5,few,CASSSHSDNQPQHF,TGTGCCAGCAGTTCGCATTCGGACAATCAGCCCCAGCATTTT
TRBV6-5,.,TRBJ1-2,.,CASTAGGGAYGYTF,TGTGCCAGCACAGCGGGTGGAGGGGCCTATGGCTACACCTTC
TRBV12-3/TRBV12-4,.,TRBJ1-1,once,CASSLTDSEAFF,TGTGCCAGCAGTTTAACGGACAGTGAAGCTTTCTTT
TRBV2,.,TRBJ1-2,few,CASSDSATPRGYTF,TGTGCCAGCAGTGACTCTGCGACACCTCGGGGCTACACCTTC
TRBV27,TRBD2,TRBJ2-7,.,CASSFTGGEQYF,TGTGCCAGCAGTTTTACGGGGGGCGAGCAGTACTTC
TRBV28,.,TRBJ1-2,few,CATQDRVVHGYTF,TGTGCCACCCAGGACAGAGTTGTCCATGGCTACACCTTC
TRBV5-1,TRBD1,TRBJ1-1,.,CASSLRAPGQGMNTEAFF,TGCGCCAGCAGTTTACGGGCCCCGGGACAGGGGATGAACACTGAAGCTTTCTTT
TRBV20-1,TRBD1,TRBJ2-7,.,CSARDWGQVQYF,TGCAGTGCTAGAGATTGGGGACAGGTGCAGTACTTC
TRBV6-6,TRBD1,TRBJ2-1,.,CASSYVSQGVLNEQFF,TGTGCCAGCAGTTATGTCTCCCAGGGGGTTCTCAATGAGCAGTTCTTC
TRBV20-1,.,TRBJ2-2,once,CSAAPEGGELFF,TGCAGTGCAGCTCCTGAAGGCGGGGAGCTGTTTTTT
TRBV4-1,TRBD1,TRBJ1-2,.,CASSLRRQGEGYGYTF,TGCGCCAGCAGCCTTCGTAGACAGGGGGAAGGCTATGGCTACACCTTC
TRBV27,.,TRBJ2-3,few,CASRDGTLFSDTQYF,TGTGCCAGCCGAGATGGGACCCTCTTTTCCGATACGCAGTATTTT
TRBV6-6,TRBD2,TRBJ2-1,few,CASKVTSGESMKFF,TGTGCCAGTAAAGTAACTAGCGGGGAGAGTATGAAGTTCTTC
TRBV20-1,TRBD1,TRBJ1-5,few,CSAAAGTGIQQPQHF,TGCAGTGCCGCAGCTGGGACAGGGATTCAACAGCCCCAGCATTTT
TRBV4-1,TRBD1,TRBJ2-7,.,CASSAFPGQGRNEQYF,TGCGCCAGCAGCGCATTCCCGGGACAGGGTCGAAACGAGCAGTACTTC
TRBV29-1,.,TRBJ2-3,.,CSVLNYASTDTQYF,TGCAGCGTTCTTAACTATGCTAGCACAGATACGCAGTATTTT
TRBV29-1,TRBD1,TRBJ1-6,.,CSGETGGESPLHF,TGCAGCGGCGAAACAGGGGGCGAATCACCCCTCCACTTT
TRBV30,TRBD2,TRBJ2-3,.,CACQTSGKGDTQYF,TGTGCCTGTCAGACTAGCGGGAAGGGGGATACGCAGTATTTT
TRBV19,TRBD1,TRBJ2-3,once,CASSAGRTGVRDTQYF,TGTGCCAGTAGTGCGGGTCGGACAGGCGTCAGGGATACGCAGTATTTT
TRBV27,.,TRBJ1-2,few,CASTPQGQDRNNGYTF,TGTGCCAGCACCCCCCAGGGCCAAGATAGAAATAATGGCTACACCTTC
TRBV14,TRBD1,TRBJ1-2,.,CASSPNPGQGGGYTF,TGTGCCAGCAGCCCCAACCCGGGACAGGGAGGTGGCTACACCTTC
TRBV29-1,.,TRBJ2-3,few,CSVVPWARGGTDTQYF,TGCAGCGTTGTCCCCTGGGCGAGGGGAGGAACAGATACGCAGTATTTT
TRBV2,.,TRBJ1-1,.,CASYVGGTEAFF,TGTGCCAGCTATGTAGGAGGTACTGAAGCTTTCTTT
TRBV12-3/TRBV12-4,TRBD2,TRBJ2-1,few,CASSSPSGGSGSSYNEQFF,TGTGCCAGCAGTTCCCCCAGCGGGGGTTCAGGGAGCTCCTACAATGAGCAGTTCTTC
TRBV2,.,TRBJ2-1,.,CASSAGGATRGFF,TGTGCCAGCAGTGCTGGCGGAGCGACAAGAGGGTTCTTC
TRBV10-3,TRBD2,TRBJ2-5,few,CAINRGRPAGEKETQYF,TGTGCCATCAATAGGGGCAGGCCGGCGGGGGAGAAAGAGACCCAGTACTTC
TRBV7-9,TRBD1,TRBJ2-5,few,CASSLRSQGAETQYF,TGTGCCAGCAGCTTAAGGTCACAGGGGGCAGAGACCCAGTACTTC
TRBV10-3,.,TRBJ2-7,many,CAISNREDEQYF,TGTGCCATCTCAAACAGGGAAGACGAGCAGTACTTC
TRBV10-2,.,TRBJ2-3,.,CASSTMGQITDTQYF,TGCGCCAGCAGTACTATGGGGCAGATTACAGATACGCAGTATTTT
TRBV20-1,TRBD1,TRBJ1-4,few,CSARTGQGGEKLFF,TGCAGTGCTAGAACAGGACAGGGAGGGGAAAAACTGTTTTTT
TRBV9,.,TRBJ1-6,.,CASSVVYDSPLHF,TGTGCCAGCAGCGTAGTGTATGATTCACCCCTCCACTTT
TRBV6-1,.,TRBJ2-7,.,CASSVRGAYEQYF,TGTGCCAGCAGCGTAAGGGGTGCCTACGAGCAGTACTTC
TRBV19,.,TRBJ1-1,.,CASSTPGIEAFF,TGTGCCAGTAGTACCCCGGGAATTGAAGCTTTCTTT